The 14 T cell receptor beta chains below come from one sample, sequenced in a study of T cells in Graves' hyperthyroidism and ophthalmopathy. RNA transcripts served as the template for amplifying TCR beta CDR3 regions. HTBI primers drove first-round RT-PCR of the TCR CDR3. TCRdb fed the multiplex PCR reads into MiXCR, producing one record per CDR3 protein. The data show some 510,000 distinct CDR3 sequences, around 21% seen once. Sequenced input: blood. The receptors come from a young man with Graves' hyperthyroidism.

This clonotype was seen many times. Here the CDR3 DNA reads TGCGCCAGCAGCCAAGATACGGCAGGAAATACTGAAGCTTTCTTT. Amino acid sequence: CASSQDTAGNTEAFF. V gene TRBV4-1 combines with J gene TRBJ1-1; D uncertain. Looked up from germline, CDR1 is MGHRA and CDR2 is YSYEKL. V shed 0 bases and J shed 5 bases, with 13 bases lying between them. The CDR3 contains 15 residues.

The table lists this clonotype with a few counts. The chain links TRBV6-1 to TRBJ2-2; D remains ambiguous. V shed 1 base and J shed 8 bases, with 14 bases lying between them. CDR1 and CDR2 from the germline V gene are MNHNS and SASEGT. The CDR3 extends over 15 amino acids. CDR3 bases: TGTGCCAGCAGTGAAGACGGGTCCGCAGGAGGGGAGCTGTTTTTT. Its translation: CASSEDGSAGGELFF.

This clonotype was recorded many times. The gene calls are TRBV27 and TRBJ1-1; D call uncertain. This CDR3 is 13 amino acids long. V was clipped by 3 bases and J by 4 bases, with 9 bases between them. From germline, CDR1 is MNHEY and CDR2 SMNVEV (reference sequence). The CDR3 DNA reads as TGTGCCAGCAGTTTCCACAGAACCACTGAAGCTTTCTTT. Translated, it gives CASSFHRTTEAFF.

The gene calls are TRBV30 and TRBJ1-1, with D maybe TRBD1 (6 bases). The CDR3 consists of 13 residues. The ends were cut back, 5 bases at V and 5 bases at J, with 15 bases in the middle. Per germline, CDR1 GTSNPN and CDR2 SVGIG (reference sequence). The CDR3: CAWEGQGRTEAFF. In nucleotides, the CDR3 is TGTGCCTGGGAGGGGCAGGGGAGGACTGAAGCTTTCTTT.

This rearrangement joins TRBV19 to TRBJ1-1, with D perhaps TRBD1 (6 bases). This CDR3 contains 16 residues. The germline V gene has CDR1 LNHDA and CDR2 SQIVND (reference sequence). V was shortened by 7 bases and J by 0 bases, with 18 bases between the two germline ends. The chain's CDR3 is CASTSSVGHLNTEAFF. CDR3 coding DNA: TGTGCCAGTACTAGCTCTGTGGGACACCTGAACACTGAAGCTTTCTTT. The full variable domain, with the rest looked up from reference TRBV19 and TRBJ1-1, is DGGITQSPKYLFRKEGQNVTLSCEQNLNHDAMYWYRQDPGQGLRLIYYSQIVNDFQKGDIAEGYSVSREKKESFPLTVTSAQKNPTAFYLCASTSSVGHLNTEAFFGQGTRLTVV.

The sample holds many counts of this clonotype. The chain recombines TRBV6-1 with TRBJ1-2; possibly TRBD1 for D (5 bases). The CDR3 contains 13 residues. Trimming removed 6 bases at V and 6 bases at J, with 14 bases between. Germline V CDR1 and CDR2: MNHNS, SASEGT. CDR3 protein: CASSDQGVDGYTF. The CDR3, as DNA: TGTGCCAGCAGCGACCAGGGAGTCGATGGCTACACCTTC.

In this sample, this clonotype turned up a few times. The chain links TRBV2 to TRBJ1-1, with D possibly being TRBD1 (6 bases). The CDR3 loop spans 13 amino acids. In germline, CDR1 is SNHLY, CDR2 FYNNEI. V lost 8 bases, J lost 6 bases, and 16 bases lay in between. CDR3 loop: CASLRGGAPEAFF. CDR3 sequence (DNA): TGTGCCAGCCTAAGGGGGGGGGCCCCTGAAGCTTTCTTT.

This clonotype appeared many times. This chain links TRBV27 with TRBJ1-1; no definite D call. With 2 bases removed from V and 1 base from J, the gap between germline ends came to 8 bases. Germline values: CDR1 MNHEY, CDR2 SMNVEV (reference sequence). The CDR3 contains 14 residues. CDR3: CASSLADGNTEAFF. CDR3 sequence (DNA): TGTGCCAGCAGTTTAGCGGACGGGAACACTGAAGCTTTCTTT.

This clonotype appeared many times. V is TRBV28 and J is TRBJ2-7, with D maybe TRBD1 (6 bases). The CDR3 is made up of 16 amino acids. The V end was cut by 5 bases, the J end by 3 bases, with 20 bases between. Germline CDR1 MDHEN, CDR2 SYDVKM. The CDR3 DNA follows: TGTGCCAGCAGTACCCACCTCACAGGGCAAATCTACGAGCAGTACTTC. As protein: CASSTHLTGQIYEQYF.

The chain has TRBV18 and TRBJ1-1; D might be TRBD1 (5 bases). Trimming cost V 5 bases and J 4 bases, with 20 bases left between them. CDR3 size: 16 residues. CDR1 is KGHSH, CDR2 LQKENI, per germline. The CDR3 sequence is CASSAWDQGYGTEAFF. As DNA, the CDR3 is TGTGCCAGCTCAGCATGGGACCAGGGTTACGGCACTGAAGCTTTCTTT.

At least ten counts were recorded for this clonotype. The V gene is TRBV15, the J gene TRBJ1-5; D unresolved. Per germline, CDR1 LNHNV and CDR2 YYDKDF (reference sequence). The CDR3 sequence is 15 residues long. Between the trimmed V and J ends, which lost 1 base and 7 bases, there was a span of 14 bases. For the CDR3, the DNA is TGTGCCACCAGCAGAGTTTCGGGGATAGGGCAGCCCCAGCATTTT. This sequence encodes CATSRVSGIGQPQHF.

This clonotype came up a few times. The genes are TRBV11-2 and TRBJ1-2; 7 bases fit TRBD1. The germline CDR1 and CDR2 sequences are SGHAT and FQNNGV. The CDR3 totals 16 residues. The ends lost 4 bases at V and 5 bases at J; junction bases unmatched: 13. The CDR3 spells CASSSGTAGPLYGYTF. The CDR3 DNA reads TGTGCCAGCAGCTCCGGGACAGCTGGGCCCCTTTATGGCTACACCTTC.

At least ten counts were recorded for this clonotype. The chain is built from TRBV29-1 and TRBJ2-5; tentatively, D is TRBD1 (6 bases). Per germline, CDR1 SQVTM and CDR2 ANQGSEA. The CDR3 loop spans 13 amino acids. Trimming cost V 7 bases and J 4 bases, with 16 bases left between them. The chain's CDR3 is CSALTGTGETQYF. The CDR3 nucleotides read TGCAGCGCTTTAACAGGGACGGGAGAGACCCAGTACTTC.

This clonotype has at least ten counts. In DNA, the CDR3 is TGTGCCAGCAGTGAAGCGGTAGCACTCAACTATGGCTACACCTTC. The encoded protein is CASSEAVALNYGYTF. This sequence joins TRBV6-1 and TRBJ1-2; D is unresolved. Looked up from germline, CDR1 is MNHNS and CDR2 is SASEGT. This CDR3 contains 15 residues. Trimming took 0 bases from V and 2 from J, leaving 10 bases between them.